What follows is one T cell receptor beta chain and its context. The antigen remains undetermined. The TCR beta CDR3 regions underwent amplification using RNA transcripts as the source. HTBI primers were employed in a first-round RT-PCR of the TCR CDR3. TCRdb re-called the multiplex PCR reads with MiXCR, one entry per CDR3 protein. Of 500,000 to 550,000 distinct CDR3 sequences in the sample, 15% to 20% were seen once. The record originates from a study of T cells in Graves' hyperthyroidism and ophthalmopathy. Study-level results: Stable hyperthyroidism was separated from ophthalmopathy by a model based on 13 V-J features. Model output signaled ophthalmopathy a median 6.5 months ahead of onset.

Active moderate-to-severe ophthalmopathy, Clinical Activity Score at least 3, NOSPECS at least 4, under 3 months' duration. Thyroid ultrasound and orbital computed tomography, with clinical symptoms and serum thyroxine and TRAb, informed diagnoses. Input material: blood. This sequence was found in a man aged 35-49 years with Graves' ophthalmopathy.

The CDR3 here is CASTDRVGGHTEAFF. In DNA form, the CDR3 reads TGTGCCAGCACCGACAGGGTGGGGGGTCACACTGAAGCTTTCTTT. V usage is TRBV6-1 and J usage is TRBJ1-1; 7 positions agree with TRBD1. Germline-derived CDR1 and CDR2 are MNHNS and SASEGT. The CDR3 has 15 amino acids. V shed 7 bases, J shed 3 bases, and the junction held 11 bases outside the gene matches.